The rows below give T cell receptor beta chains drawn from one sample of a study of cytomegalovirus exposure and HLA in healthy donors. Measured with immunoSEQ multiplex PCR; TCRdb has only the in-frame clones, and not every one. The table records 70,000 or so clones, less than 70% of them present only once. Sequenced sample: PBMCs. The receptor set was obtained from a woman in her twenties or thirties in good health and CMV-seronegative. The CDR3 runs from the conserved cysteine through the conserved F or W. D genes are given only for firm matches. A row's size may be missing; if present it is once, few, many or a size class.

-,TRBV7-9,-,TRBJ1-1,CASSSGQPEAFF,TGTGCCAGCAGCAGTGGACAGCCTGAAGCTTTCTTT
TRBD1,TRBV28,few,TRBJ2-6,CASSPGTGIFSGANVLTF,TGTGCCAGCAGTCCGGGGACAGGGATCTTCTCTGGGGCCAACGTCCTGACTTTC
-,TRBV9,few,TRBJ1-1,CASSLGDMKTEAFF,TGTGCCAGCAGTCTCGGGGACATGAAAACTGAAGCTTTCTTT
TRBD2,TRBV5-4,-,TRBJ2-2,CASSPSGGNTGELFF,TGTGCCAGCAGCCCCAGCGGGGGGAACACCGGGGAGCTGTTTTTT
TRBD1,TRBV6-1,-,TRBJ1-5,CASRGQTPTNQPQHF,TGTGCCAGCAGGGGACAGACCCCTACCAATCAGCCCCAGCATTTT
-,TRBV5-1,-,TRBJ2-5,CASSWGGREEKTQYF,TGCGCCAGCAGCTGGGGGGGCCGGGAGGAAAAGACCCAGTACTTC
TRBD2,TRBV6-5,-,TRBJ2-7,CASCTSGGSYEQYF,TGTGCCAGCTGCACTAGCGGGGGGTCATACGAGCAGTACTTC
TRBD1,TRBV30,few,TRBJ1-1,CAWNEESEDRGENTEAFF,TGTGCCTGGAATGAGGAGAGCGAGGACAGGGGCGAGAACACTGAAGCTTTCTTT
-,TRBV5-6,few,TRBJ2-1,CASSLSGGAQGNEQFF,TGTGCCAGCAGCTTGAGTGGGGGGGCCCAGGGCAATGAGCAGTTCTTC
-,TRBV11-2,-,TRBJ2-3,CASGQRGGTDTQYF,TGTGCCAGCGGTCAAAGGGGCGGCACAGATACGCAGTATTTT
TRBD1,TRBV15,few,TRBJ2-1,CAARQGNAYNEQFF,TGTGCCGCGAGACAGGGGAATGCGTACAATGAGCAGTTCTTC
-,TRBV5-5,few,TRBJ1-1,CASSLDVERTEAFF,TGTGCCAGCAGCTTGGACGTAGAACGGACTGAAGCTTTCTTT
TRBD2,TRBV11-2,-,TRBJ2-5,CASSPGPTSGGSETQYF,TGTGCCAGCAGCCCGGGACCGACTAGCGGGGGAAGTGAGACCCAGTACTTC
-,TRBV12-1,-,TRBJ1-6,CASSFFPGQVVSPLHF,TGTGCCAGCAGCTTTTTCCCAGGGCAGGTAGTTTCACCCCTCCACTTT
-,TRBV5-1,-,TRBJ2-2,CASSPFQDGVTGELFF,TGCGCCAGCAGCCCTTTTCAAGACGGAGTCACCGGGGAGCTGTTTTTT
-,TRBV5-5,-,TRBJ2-7,CASSLADVWAVVEQYF,TGTGCCAGCAGCTTAGCTGATGTGTGGGCAGTTGTCGAGCAGTACTTC
-,TRBV9,-,TRBJ2-2,CASSADAGAPGELFF,TGTGCCAGCAGCGCGGACGCGGGGGCCCCCGGGGAGCTGTTTTTT
TRBD1,TRBV7-9,few,TRBJ2-7,CASSFRQGSYEQYF,TGTGCCAGCAGCTTCAGACAGGGGTCCTACGAGCAGTACTTC
-,TRBV4-1,-,TRBJ1-3,CASSQDPGQFSGNTIYF,TGCGCCAGCAGCCAAGACCCTGGACAGTTCTCTGGAAACACCATATATTTT
TRBD2,TRBV7-2,-,TRBJ2-3,CASSEIAGGSTDTQYF,TGTGCCAGCAGCGAAATAGCGGGGGGGAGCACAGATACGCAGTATTTT
-,TRBV12-1,-,TRBJ2-7,CAGKVGWRGDYEQYF,TGTGCCGGAAAGGTGGGGTGGCGGGGGGACTACGAGCAGTACTTC
-,TRBV19,-,TRBJ2-1,CASSAWTVSSYNEQFF,TGTGCCAGTAGTGCCTGGACAGTCAGCTCCTACAATGAGCAGTTCTTC
-,TRBV6-5,few,TRBJ1-5,CASRTGYSNQPQHF,TGTGCCAGCAGGACGGGTTATAGCAATCAGCCCCAGCATTTT
TRBD2,TRBV6-4,few,TRBJ2-7,CASRLRAGGGYEQYF,TGTGCCAGCAGGCTCCGAGCCGGCGGGGGTTACGAGCAGTACTTC
TRBD1,TRBV10-3,-,TRBJ2-2,CALGTGGTGELFF,TGTGCCCTTGGGACAGGGGGTACCGGGGAGCTGTTTTTT
-,TRBV14,-,TRBJ1-4,CASSQEVAVDIEKLFF,TGTGCCAGCAGCCAAGAGGTGGCAGTTGATATTGAAAAACTGTTTTTT
TRBD1,TRBV2,-,TRBJ2-2,CANPTGADTGELFF,TGTGCCAACCCGACAGGGGCGGACACCGGGGAGCTGTTTTTT
-,TRBV7-6,-,TRBJ1-6,CASSRREGNSPLHF,TGTGCCAGCAGCCGGCGGGAGGGAAACTCACCCCTCCACTTT
TRBD1,TRBV6-4,-,TRBJ1-5,CASSEQGGSNQPQHF,TGTGCCAGCAGTGAACAGGGGGGTAGCAATCAGCCCCAGCATTTT
-,TRBV10-3,-,TRBJ2-5,CASMQGIGQETQYF,TGTGCCAGCATGCAGGGGATCGGCCAAGAGACCCAGTACTTC
TRBD1,TRBV4-3,few,TRBJ1-2,CASSPGTGVYGYTF,TGCGCCAGCAGTCCCGGGACAGGGGTGTATGGCTACACCTTC
-,TRBV5-1,-,TRBJ1-6,CASSLVGRVYNSPLHF,TGCGCCAGCAGCTTGGTAGGCAGGGTCTATAATTCACCCCTCCACTTT
TRBD1,TRBV5-1,-,TRBJ2-7,CASSSGQVEQYF,TGCGCCAGCAGCTCCGGACAGGTCGAGCAGTACTTC
TRBD1,TRBV30,-,TRBJ2-3,CAWSGRGLSTDTQYF,TGTGCCTGGAGTGGCAGGGGGCTAAGCACAGATACGCAGTATTTT
TRBD2,TRBV7-9,-,TRBJ2-3,CASSSGLAGEPLTDTQYF,TGTGCCAGCAGCTCGGGACTAGCGGGGGAACCTCTCACAGATACGCAGTATTTT
TRBD2,TRBV5-1,-,TRBJ2-6,CASSGGVGANVLTF,TGCGCCAGCAGCGGGGGGGTTGGGGCCAACGTCCTGACTTTC
TRBD1,TRBV2,-,TRBJ2-7,CASDWDRGYEQYF,TGTGCCAGCGACTGGGACAGAGGATACGAGCAGTACTTC
-,TRBV4-1,-,TRBJ1-2,CASSQADRYGYTF,TGCGCCAGCAGCCAAGCCGACAGATATGGCTACACCTTC
TRBD1,TRBV7-8,-,TRBJ1-1,CASSLDRGTEAFF,TGTGCCAGCAGCTTAGACAGGGGTACTGAAGCTTTCTTT
-,TRBV7-9,-,TRBJ2-7,CASSLYTGSGEQYF,TGTGCCAGCAGCTTATACACAGGGTCGGGCGAGCAGTACTTC
TRBD1,TRBV25-1,-,TRBJ2-7,CASSEWGQGYSEQYF,TGTGCCAGCAGTGAATGGGGACAGGGGTACTCCGAGCAGTACTTC
-,TRBV13,-,TRBJ1-4,CASSNRVANEKLFF,TGTGCCAGCAGCAACAGGGTAGCTAATGAAAAACTGTTTTTT
-,TRBV7-3,once,TRBJ2-1,CASSLRWGVDNEQFF,TGTGCCAGCAGCTTAAGGTGGGGGGTCGACAATGAGCAGTTCTTC
-,TRBV9,-,TRBJ1-1,CASSVGREGSTEAFF,TGTGCCAGCAGCGTAGGAAGGGAAGGGAGTACTGAAGCTTTCTTT
TRBD2,TRBV6-6,once,TRBJ2-3,CASTTSGSTDTQYF,TGTGCCAGCACCACTAGCGGAAGCACAGATACGCAGTATTTT
TRBD1,TRBV19,-,TRBJ1-5,CASRPTGGSNQPQHF,TGTGCCAGTAGGCCGACAGGGGGTAGCAATCAGCCCCAGCATTTT
-,TRBV6-1,few,TRBJ2-6,CASSERPRLAPSGANVLTF,TGTGCCAGCAGTGAAAGACCGAGGCTAGCCCCCTCTGGGGCCAACGTCCTGACTTTC
-,TRBV6-1,-,TRBJ2-7,CASSISGGMDEQYF,TGTGCCAGCTCTATCAGCGGAGGGATGGACGAGCAGTACTTC
-,TRBV5-4,few,TRBJ1-1,CASSFAGVRTEAFF,TGTGCCAGCAGCTTCGCAGGGGTTCGTACTGAAGCTTTCTTT
-,TRBV5-1,-,TRBJ1-5,CASSLEGGQPQHF,TGCGCCAGCAGCTTGGAGGGAGGGCAGCCCCAGCATTTT
TRBD2,TRBV6-5,few,TRBJ2-5,CASRSSGGQGTQYF,TGTGCCAGCAGGTCTAGCGGGGGTCAGGGGACCCAGTACTTC
-,TRBV4-1,once,TRBJ2-7,CASRTLGSREQYF,TGCGCCAGCCGGACCCTAGGGAGTCGCGAGCAGTACTTC
-,TRBV6-5,-,TRBJ2-7,CASSYSGDYEQYF,TGTGCCAGCAGTTACTCAGGGGACTACGAGCAGTACTTC